The 30 T cell receptor beta chains listed next were all sequenced from one sample in a study of Graves' ophthalmopathy and Graves' hyperthyroidism. As the template, RNA transcripts were used to amplify TCR beta CDR3 regions. The first-round RT-PCR employed HTBI primers together with the Qiagen OneStep RT-PCR kit. A multiplex PCR was then performed as the second round. TCRdb analysed the multiplex PCR reads with MiXCR anew, one entry per CDR3 protein. Among over a million distinct CDR3 sequences listed, about 38% were seen once. Input material: peripheral blood or thyroid tissue (not recorded which). These receptors came from an adult man with Graves' hyperthyroidism.

This chain links TRBV29-1 with TRBJ1-1, with unresolved D. This CDR3 is built from 12 residues. CDR1 is SQVTM, CDR2 ANQGSEA, per germline. V lost 8 bases and J 1 base, leaving 11 bases between the germline ends. The CDR3 here is CSSYGGNTEAFF. CDR3 DNA: TGCAGCAGTTATGGCGGGAACACTGAAGCTTTCTTT.

The chain uses TRBV15 and TRBJ2-5, with D tentatively TRBD1 or TRBD2 (5 bases each). The CDR3 is 16 residues long. Germline V lookup: CDR1 LNHNV, CDR2 YYDKDF (reference sequence). Trimming left V 2 bases short and J 5 bases short, with 18 bases between. The chain's CDR3 is CATSRSQRSGRETQYF. In nucleotides, the CDR3 is TGTGCCACCAGCAGATCACAAAGATCGGGACGGGAGACCCAGTACTTC.

The chain is built from TRBV5-1 and TRBJ1-1; D possibly corresponds to TRBD1 (5 bases). The CDR3 loop spans 14 amino acids. The V end was cut by 4 bases, the J end by 10 bases, with 20 bases between. Looked up from germline, CDR1 is SGHRS and CDR2 is YFSETQ. The CDR3 nucleotides read TGCGCCAGCAGCCCATCGCCGGCGGGGGGTGGAGCTTTCTTT. This codes for CASSPSPAGGGAFF.

This clonotype has a count of ten or more. The chain is built from TRBV7-2 and TRBJ2-6, with TRBD1 matching 7 bases. V gave up 2 bases and J gave up 0 bases; unmatched junction bases: 7. CDR3 length equals 18 residues. Germline V gene lookup returns CDR1 SGHTA and CDR2 FQGNSA. CDR3 DNA: TGTGCCAGCAGCTTAATGGGACAGCTAAACTCTGGGGCCAACGTCCTGACTTTC. Translated: CASSLMGQLNSGANVLTF.

This chain joins TRBV19 and TRBJ1-1; 7 bases align to TRBD1. V dropped 8 bases and J dropped 11; count of bases not matched to a gene: 14. In germline, CDR1 is LNHDA, CDR2 SQIVND (reference sequence). CDR3 length: 13 amino acids. In DNA, the CDR3 is TGTGCCAGTTTGGGGACAGCGAACACCGGGGCTTTCTTT. Translating gives CASLGTANTGAFF.

In its sample, this clonotype was seen a few times. CDR3 amino acids: CASSPWTGGNTEAFF. CDR3 nucleotides: TGTGCCAGCAGCCCTTGGACAGGGGGGAACACTGAAGCTTTCTTT. This chain links TRBV9 with TRBJ1-1; 10 positions agree with TRBD1. Germline lookup yields CDR1 SGDLS and CDR2 YYNGEE. The CDR3 has 15 amino acids. The V and J ends lost 4 bases and 1 base, in that order; junction bases with no gene match: 4. Using reference TRBV9 and TRBJ1-1 for the parts outside the CDR3, the full variable domain is DSGVTQTPKHLITATGQRVTLRCSPRSGDLSVYWYQQSLDQGLQFLIQYYNGEERAKGNILERFSAQQFPDLHSELNLSSLELGDSALYFCASSPWTGGNTEAFFGQGTRLTVV.

The chain joins TRBV19 to TRBJ2-5; a possible D gene is TRBD1 (6 bases). The V gene lost 8 bases and the J gene lost 5 bases, with 18 bases spanning the gap. Looked up from germline, CDR1 is LNHDA and CDR2 is SQIVND (reference sequence). This CDR3 contains 14 residues. This CDR3 is CASWGGTGRETQYF. The CDR3 DNA reads TGTGCCAGTTGGGGCGGAACAGGGCGGGAGACCCAGTACTTC.

This clonotype was counted between two and nine times. V gene TRBV9 combines with J gene TRBJ1-1; 11 bases fit TRBD1. The CDR3 loop spans 17 amino acids. Germline V gives CDR1 SGDLS, CDR2 YYNGEE. Trimming removed 4 bases from V and 3 bases from J; junction bases left unmatched: 11. The CDR3 reads CASSQEGDRGVYTEAFF. The CDR3, as DNA: TGTGCCAGCAGCCAAGAGGGGGACAGGGGGGTGTACACTGAAGCTTTCTTT.

The chain joins TRBV6-1 to TRBJ1-1, with 7 bases that match TRBD1. The V gene end was trimmed by 3 bases and the J gene end by 4 bases; junction bases not matched to a gene: 11. CDR3 length: 16 residues. Germline CDR1 is MNHNS and CDR2 is SASEGT. As DNA, the CDR3 is TGTGCCAGCAGTGACCAGACAGGGTTGTTGGTCACTGAAGCTTTCTTT. Its protein product is CASSDQTGLLVTEAFF.

CDR3 DNA: TGCAGCTTGGTGGCGGCAGATGACCTTCACACTGAAGCTTTCTTT. Its protein is CSLVAADDLHTEAFF. V usage is TRBV29-1 and J usage is TRBJ1-1; unclear D gene. CDR1 is SQVTM and CDR2 is ANQGSEA in the germline V gene. This CDR3 spans 15 amino acids. V was trimmed by 8 bases and J by 3 bases, leaving 22 bases between them.

This clonotype was counted ten times or more. The chain combines TRBV12-3 or TRBV12-4 with TRBJ1-5, with 7 bases aligning to TRBD1. The CDR3 loop spans 14 amino acids. With V trimmed by 6 bases and J by 3 bases, 5 bases remained unmatched. The CDR3: CASRRGQHNQPQHF. CDR3 DNA sequence: TGTGCCAGCAGACGGGGACAGCACAATCAGCCCCAGCATTTT.

This clonotype was seen ten or more times. The V and J genes are TRBV19 and TRBJ1-5; 11 bases agree with TRBD1. V lost 3 bases, J lost 1 base, and 8 bases stayed unmatched. Germline V lookup: CDR1 LNHDA, CDR2 SQIVND (reference sequence). The CDR3 extends over 18 amino acids. In DNA, the CDR3 is TGTGCCAGTAGTATCTACGGGACAGGGGGAGGGAGCAATCAGCCCCAGCATTTT. Residues: CASSIYGTGGGSNQPQHF.

This clonotype was counted once. The chain uses TRBV4-1 and TRBJ1-5; 7 bases are shared with TRBD1. V lost 1 base to trimming and J lost 2 bases; unmatched junction nucleotides: 8. The CDR3 consists of 17 residues. The germline V gene has CDR1 MGHRA and CDR2 YSYEKL. CDR3: CASSQVQGTLGNQPQHF. The CDR3 bases are TGCGCCAGCAGCCAAGTACAGGGGACTTTGGGCAATCAGCCCCAGCATTTT.

This clonotype was seen at least ten times. J is TRBJ2-5 and V is TRBV12-3 or TRBV12-4; D possibly uses TRBD1 or TRBD2 (6 bases each). Trimming removed 6 bases from V and 5 bases from J, with 13 bases in between. This CDR3 contains 13 residues. The CDR3 DNA reads TGTGCCAGCAGCCCGAGGGGGGATGAGACCCAGTACTTC. This gives the protein CASSPRGDETQYF.

To note about this clonotype: A much larger clone lies one base from this, so it may be a read error. The chain couples TRBV7-2 to TRBJ1-5; D is unresolved. This CDR3 is built from 17 residues. V gave up 5 bases and J gave up 0 bases, with 17 bases separating them. Germline values: CDR1 SGHTA, CDR2 FQGNSA. The DNA for the CDR3 is TGTGCCAGCAGCAGACTCTCCGGGTCTTATAGCAATCAGCCCCAGCATTTT. Translated: CASSRLSGSYSNQPQHF. Full variable domain (remainder filled in from reference TRBV7-2 and TRBJ1-5): GAGVSQSPSNKVTEKGKDVELRCDPISGHTALYWYRQSLGQGLEFLIYFQGNSAPDKSGLPSDRFSAERTGGSVSTLTIQRTQQEDSAVYLCASSRLSGSYSNQPQHFGDGTRLSIL.

Many counts were recorded for this clonotype. The rearrangement links TRBV6-5 to TRBJ1-5, with 7 bases identical to TRBD1. The J segment lost 7 bases and the V segment lost 6 bases, leaving 3 bases of the junction unmatched. The germline V gene encodes CDR1 MNHEY and CDR2 SVGAGI. The CDR3 is 12 residues long. DNA for the CDR3: TGTGCCAGCAGACAGGGGTTACAGCCCCAGCATTTT. This translates into CASRQGLQPQHF.

This chain links TRBV7-9 with TRBJ2-2, with a weak D call TRBD2 (5 bases). CDR1 is SEHNR, CDR2 FQNEAQ, per germline (reference sequence). Trimming took off 5 bases at V and 0 bases at J, with 16 bases between the two ends. The CDR3 has 17 amino acids. CDR3 DNA sequence: TGTGCCAGCAGCCAGAGACGAGCGGTCGCGAACACCGGGGAGCTGTTTTTT. Its translation is CASSQRRAVANTGELFF.

On this clonotype: A much larger clonotype is one base distant, so this may be a read error. The conserved phenylalanine or tryptophan is not found at the CDR3 terminus, so this likely reflects a read error. The rearrangement links TRBV12-3 or TRBV12-4 to TRBJ1-2, with D uncertain. V gave up 3 bases and J gave up 4 bases, with 6 bases separating them. This CDR3 comprises 12 residues. CDR3 sequence: CASSFGGYGYTL. The CDR3 bases are TGTGCCAGCAGTTTTGGAGGCTATGGCTACACCCTC.

This clonotype came up many times. The rearrangement joins TRBV11-2 to TRBJ1-1, with D uncertain. CDR1 and CDR2 (germline): SGHAT, FQNNGV. Between the trimmed V and J ends, which lost 2 bases and 6 bases, there was a span of 1 base. The length of the CDR3 is 10 residues. The CDR3: CASSLSEAFF. The CDR3 DNA follows: TGTGCCAGCAGCTTATCTGAAGCTTTCTTT.

About this clonotype: At one boundary the junction diverges from the germline segment, which might be a read error. This chain connects TRBV15 to TRBJ2-7; 9 nucleotides agree with TRBD1. Germline V gene sequence: CDR1 LNHNV, CDR2 YYDKDF (reference sequence). The CDR3 has 13 amino acids. CDR3 sequence: CAASRWDREEQYF. CDR3 nucleotides: TGTGCCGCCAGCAGATGGGACAGGGAAGAGCAGTACTTC.

To note about this clonotype: Relative to the germline gene, one junction end is altered; a read error may explain this. The chain joins TRBV10-3 to TRBJ1-6; 9 nucleotides agree with TRBD1. This CDR3 contains 14 residues. Looked up from germline, CDR1 is ENHRY and CDR2 is SYGVKD. The CDR3 nucleotides read TGTGCCATCAGCCGGGGACAGGGTGATTCGCCCCTCCACTTT. It yields the protein CAISRGQGDSPLHF.

The gene calls are TRBV12-3 or TRBV12-4 and TRBJ1-6; TRBD1 is a possible D gene (6 bases). This CDR3 comprises 15 residues. V shed 7 bases and J shed 6 bases, with 16 bases lying between them. The chain's CDR3 is CASTPDGGLNSPLHF. CDR3 DNA: TGTGCCAGCACCCCGGATGGGGGGCTTAATTCACCCCTCCACTTT.

The CDR3 region is CSASSTYTEAFF. Written as DNA, the CDR3 is TGCAGTGCTAGTTCTACCTACACTGAAGCTTTCTTT. The V gene is TRBV20-1, the J gene TRBJ1-1; D is uncertain. Germline V lookup: CDR1 DFQATT, CDR2 SNEGSKA (reference sequence). Trimming took 3 bases from V and 3 from J, leaving 8 bases between them. The CDR3 extends over 12 amino acids.

The chain uses TRBV6-1 and TRBJ1-3; the match to TRBD1 covers 8 bases. The trim removed 7 bases at V and 7 bases at J, leaving 9 bases unmatched. This CDR3 spans 14 amino acids. Germline V lookup: CDR1 MNHNS, CDR2 SASEGT. The CDR3 bases are TGTGCCAGCATCCTCCGGACAGGGCGTAACACCATATATTTT. Amino acids: CASILRTGRNTIYF.

CDR3 sequence: CASSLQADRGHDEQYF. The CDR3 nucleotides read TGCGCCAGCAGCTTGCAGGCTGACAGGGGGCACGACGAGCAGTACTTC. The chain uses TRBV5-1 and TRBJ2-7, with 10 bases lining up with TRBD1. CDR1 SGHRS and CDR2 YFSETQ come from the germline V gene. The CDR3 extends over 16 amino acids. V was pared by 1 base and J by 5 bases, with 9 bases of the junction left unmatched.

The chain carries TRBV7-2 and TRBJ2-7, with 7 bases fitting TRBD2. The J segment lost 2 bases and the V segment lost 6 bases, leaving 10 bases of the junction unmatched. The CDR3 has 15 amino acids. CDR1 and CDR2 (germline): SGHTA, FQGNSA. As DNA, the CDR3 is TGTGCCAGCAGTTCCGCCTCTAGCGGAACCTACGAGCAGTACTTC. Translating gives CASSSASSGTYEQYF.

This chain joins TRBV10-3 and TRBJ1-3; D call uncertain. Per the germline V gene, CDR1 is ENHRY and CDR2 is SYGVKD. The CDR3 contains 13 residues. V was clipped by 4 bases and J by 8 bases, with 12 bases between them. CDR3 loop: CAISAIGVDTIYF. In DNA form, the CDR3 reads TGTGCCATCAGTGCGATTGGGGTGGACACCATATATTTT.

This clonotype was seen a handful of times. The chain carries TRBV29-1 and TRBJ1-3; D not certain. The CDR3 has 13 amino acids. Looked up from germline, CDR1 is SQVTM and CDR2 is ANQGSEA. The V and J ends lost 5 bases and 4 bases respectively, with 12 bases between them. CDR3 residues: CSVHSSHGNTIYF. The DNA for the CDR3 is TGCAGCGTTCACTCTTCACACGGAAACACCATATATTTT.

In the case of this clonotype: The junction departs from the called germline gene at one end, perhaps through a read error. This chain links TRBV7-9 with TRBJ1-4; no firm D call. Germline V gene data show CDR1 as SEHNR and CDR2 as FQNEAQ (reference sequence). The CDR3 runs 13 residues. The CDR3 nucleotides are TGCGCCAGCAGCGGGGAGTTCCATGAAAAACTGTTTTTT. Translated, it gives CASSGEFHEKLFF.

This clonotype was seen a few times. V gene TRBV12-3 or TRBV12-4 combines with J gene TRBJ1-5; D perhaps matches TRBD1 (6 bases). V was cut by 2 bases and J by 5 bases, with 13 bases left in between. The CDR3 consists of 15 residues. CDR3 bases: TGTGCCAGCAGTTTAAGTCAGGGGCGGGATCAGCCCCAGCATTTT. Its translation is CASSLSQGRDQPQHF.